Given below is one T cell receptor beta chain in context. The data are from a study of blood T cell repertoires in COVID-19. Whole-study context: Sites across the United States, Italy and Spain contributed samples from acute and convalescent COVID-19. The analysed material was cDNA or gDNA that came from T cells, B-cell-depleted T cells, or PBMCs.

V lost 4 bases to trimming and J lost 4 bases, with 17 bases between them. Germline loops: CDR1 SGHNT, CDR2 YYREEE (reference sequence). The CDR3 contains 15 residues. Per the original data handling: Amplification of reference gene primers was used by the study to estimate nucleated cell counts. Clones were sequenced by immunoSEQ multiplex PCR, and TCRdb holds only the in-frame ones, with some missing. V, J and clone size are taken as reported in that table, and D and trimming were inferred from the DNA itself. The top ten hold roughly 9.6% of the sample, which has fewer than 75,000 clones, 75% to 90% seen once.

The clonotype originates from an elderly man with acute or convalescent COVID-19. The chain recombines TRBV5-4 with TRBJ1-1; D may be TRBD1 (6 bases). The sample was peripheral blood. The CDR3 reads CASSPDLQGSTEAFF. DNA for the CDR3: TGTGCCAGCAGCCCGGACCTACAGGGTTCCACTGAAGCTTTCTTT.